A selection of T cell receptor beta chains follows, all from one sample in a study of cytomegalovirus exposure and HLA in healthy donors. Only in-frame clones appear in the TCRdb table, and some are missing; sequencing was by immunoSEQ multiplex PCR. The sample consists of 110,000 to 150,000 clones, 9.4% of them appearing once. Sequencing was done on a sample of PBMCs. The receptors originated from a male donor in good health and CMV-seronegative. The CDR3 runs from the conserved cysteine through the conserved F or W. A D gene is named only where the DNA matches it firmly. For some rows the clone size is stated as once, few or many, or as a class when expanded; others skip it.

V	D	J	size	DNA	CDR3
TRBV7-6	-	TRBJ2-3	few	TGTGCCAGCAGCCCCATCCCGGACGGGCTAGGGAGCGATACGCAGTATTTT	CASSPIPDGLGSDTQYF
TRBV5-4	TRBD2	TRBJ2-7	-	TGTGCCAGCAGCACCGGGACTAGCGGAAGACCCTACGAGCAGTACTTC	CASSTGTSGRPYEQYF
TRBV4-3	TRBD1	TRBJ1-2	few	TGCGCCAGCAGCCAAGAAACAGGGGGCGACTATGGCTACACCTTC	CASSQETGGDYGYTF
TRBV28	-	TRBJ1-5	few	TGTGCCAGCAGCCAACCGGGTTTCGATCAGCCCCAGCATTTT	CASSQPGFDQPQHF
TRBV7-6	-	TRBJ2-5	few	TGTGCCAGCAGCCTCCCTTCCGAGGAGACCCAGTACTTC	CASSLPSEETQYF
TRBV28	-	TRBJ2-7	-	TGTGCCAGCAGTTCGGGTGGGGGGAGAGGGTACGAGCAGTACTTC	CASSSGGGRGYEQYF
TRBV10-3	TRBD1	TRBJ1-1	few	TGTGCCATCAGCCGCGGGACAGGGAACACTGAAGCTTTCTTT	CAISRGTGNTEAFF
TRBV19	-	TRBJ2-3	-	TGTGCCAGACTATTTTACAGGGCTGACCCAGATACGAAGTATTTT	CARLFYRADPDTKYF
TRBV6-1	-	TRBJ1-5	-	TGTGCCAGCAGTGAATGGCTGGACACAGGGTTCAGTCAGCCCCAGCATTTT	CASSEWLDTGFSQPQHF
TRBV4-3	-	TRBJ1-2	-	TGCGCCAGCAGCCAAGTTAATCGGCCAGGGCCCTCACCTAACTATGGCTACACCTTC	CASSQVNRPGPSPNYGYTF
TRBV4-1	TRBD2	TRBJ2-1	few	TGCGCCAGCAGCCAAGATCATTGGACTAGCGGGAGCCTAGCCGACAATGAGCAGTTCTTC	CASSQDHWTSGSLADNEQFF
TRBV4-3	-	TRBJ2-2	-	TGCGCCAGCAGCCAAGATCGGAGGGACACCGGGGAGCTGTTTTTT	CASSQDRRDTGELFF
TRBV15	-	TRBJ1-1	-	TGTGCCACCCAAGGACAATTTCTCACTGAAGCTTTCTTT	CATQGQFLTEAFF
TRBV9	TRBD1	TRBJ2-7	-	TGTGCCAGCAGCGAGACAGGGGGAGTCCTGGAGCAGTACTTC	CASSETGGVLEQYF
TRBV5-1	-	TRBJ1-6	-	TGCGCCAGCAGCCCTAGGACAGATAATTCACCCCTCCACTTT	CASSPRTDNSPLHF
TRBV19	-	TRBJ1-2	few	TGTGCCAGTAGTATCCCACAGGCCGCCGGCTATGGCTACACCTTC	CASSIPQAAGYGYTF
TRBV29-1	-	TRBJ2-7	few	TGCAGCGTTGCCGGGTCCCACGAGCAGTACTTC	CSVAGSHEQYF
TRBV28	-	TRBJ2-7	few	TGTGCCAGCAGTTTAAGCAGGGTGTACGAGCAGTACTTC	CASSLSRVYEQYF
TRBV5-4	-	TRBJ2-5	-	TGTGCCAGCAGCTTGTGGCAGGGTGAAGAGACCCAGTACTTC	CASSLWQGEETQYF
TRBV5-6	TRBD1	TRBJ1-5	few	TGTGCCAGCAGCTACCCGGACAGGGAGTCTTATAGCAATCAGCCCCAGCATTTT	CASSYPDRESYSNQPQHF
TRBV4-2	-	TRBJ1-2	-	TGTGCCAGCAACGAGTATGCGGGATCTAACTATGGCTACACCTTC	CASNEYAGSNYGYTF
TRBV5-1	TRBD1	TRBJ2-1	-	TGCGCCAGCAGCTGGGGACAGGGTGGAAATGAGCAGTTCTTC	CASSWGQGGNEQFF
TRBV7-9	TRBD2	TRBJ2-3	few	TGTGCCAGCAGCCGAGGACTAGCGGACCCCACAGATACGCAGTATTTT	CASSRGLADPTDTQYF
TRBV5-1	-	TRBJ2-7	few	TGCGCCAGCAGCTCCCTCGAGGGAGCGTCCTACGAGCAGTACTTC	CASSSLEGASYEQYF
TRBV5-1	-	TRBJ2-3	-	TGCGCCAGCAGCTTGGTTACGACTAGGTCCCCCGGCACAGATACGCAGTATTTT	CASSLVTTRSPGTDTQYF
TRBV28	TRBD2	TRBJ2-3	few	TGTGCCAGCAGCTCAGGGACTAACACAGATACGCAGTATTTT	CASSSGTNTDTQYF
TRBV19	-	TRBJ1-2	few	TGTGCCAGTAGTATAGAGACAGGAAGTGGGAACTATGGCTACACCTTC	CASSIETGSGNYGYTF
TRBV28	-	TRBJ1-1	few	TGTGCCAGCCACCAGGGGACTATCGGCACTGAAGCTTTCTTT	CASHQGTIGTEAFF
TRBV6-5	-	TRBJ1-2	-	TGTGCCAGCAGTTACTCGAACACAGGTCGAAACACCTTC	CASSYSNTGRNTF
TRBV5-1	-	TRBJ1-6	-	TGCGCCAGCAGGAGGGATAATTCACCCCTCCACTTT	CASRRDNSPLHF
TRBV7-9	TRBD1	TRBJ1-2	few	TGTGCCAGCAGCCCGCTCCCGGGACAGGGGGCGGGCTATGGCTACACCTTC	CASSPLPGQGAGYGYTF
TRBV4-1	-	TRBJ1-1	few	TGCGCCAGCACCCGGGGGAGGGATGAAGCTTTCTTT	CASTRGRDEAFF
TRBV4-3	-	TRBJ2-3	few	TGCGCCAGCAGCCTCGGGACAACAACAGATACGCAGTATTTT	CASSLGTTTDTQYF
TRBV5-6	TRBD1	TRBJ2-6	few	TGTGCCAGCAGGTCGACAGGGGCTGGGGCCAACGTCCTGACTTTC	CASRSTGAGANVLTF
TRBV4-3	TRBD2	TRBJ2-2	few	TGCGCCAGCAGCCTTAGTGTAGGGGCTAGCGGGGGAATCGGGGAGCTGTTTTTT	CASSLSVGASGGIGELFF
TRBV7-8	-	TRBJ2-2	few	TGTGCCAGCAGCACTCAGGGGAGACAGGCGCTGTTTTTT	CASSTQGRQALFF
TRBV5-1	TRBD2	TRBJ2-7	-	TGCGCCAGCAGTGTACTAGCGGGAGCGAATGAGCAGTACTTC	CASSVLAGANEQYF
TRBV5-6	-	TRBJ1-5	few	TGTGCCAGCAGCGGACGGGGGGGACAGCCCCAGCATTTT	CASSGRGGQPQHF
TRBV4-3	-	TRBJ1-2	-	TGCGCCAGCAGCCAAGATCGGGCGATTATGACAGCGTCGCTCTACACCTTC	CASSQDRAIMTASLYTF
TRBV29-1	TRBD2	TRBJ2-2	-	TGCAGCGTCTGGACTGGCGGGAGCAACACCGGGGAGCTGTTTTTT	CSVWTGGSNTGELFF
TRBV28	-	TRBJ1-1	few	TGTGCCAGCAGAGGGGACACTGAAGCTTTCTTT	CASRGDTEAFF
TRBV6-6	-	TRBJ1-3	-	TGTGCCAGCAGTCCTGTGACAGTCTCTGGAAACACCATATATTTT	CASSPVTVSGNTIYF
TRBV7-2	-	TRBJ1-2	few	TGTGCCAGCAGCCCTACAGGGACCGGCTACACCTTC	CASSPTGTGYTF
TRBV9	TRBD1	TRBJ2-1	few	TGTGCCAGCAGCGTGACAGGGAGCTCCTACAATGAGCAGTTCTTC	CASSVTGSSYNEQFF
TRBV7-8	-	TRBJ1-6	few	TGTGCCAGCAGCTTAGCGGAGGATAATTCACCCCTCCACTTT	CASSLAEDNSPLHF
TRBV27	-	TRBJ2-7	few	TGTGCCAGCAGTTTCTCCCAGGGGTCTATGAGCTACGAGCAGTACTTC	CASSFSQGSMSYEQYF
TRBV7-8	-	TRBJ2-7	-	TGTGCCAGCCGCTCCGGAACAGGGAAACAAGAGCAGTACTTC	CASRSGTGKQEQYF
TRBV7-7	-	TRBJ1-1	few	TGTGCCAGCAGCTTAGGGGGGCCCACAGGGAACACTGAAGCTTTCTTT	CASSLGGPTGNTEAFF
TRBV20-1	-	TRBJ1-2	few	TGCAGTGCTAGAGATTTAAGCGGCTACACCTTC	CSARDLSGYTF
TRBV27	TRBD1	TRBJ2-2	-	TGTGCCAGCAGTGACCGGGACAGAGACACCGGGGAGCTGTTTTTT	CASSDRDRDTGELFF
TRBV11-2	-	TRBJ2-7	-	TGTGCCAGCAGCTCCGAGGAGCAGTACTTC	CASSSEEQYF
TRBV2	TRBD2	TRBJ2-3	-	TGTGCCAGCAGTGAATCGATAGCGGGGGATACAGATACGCAGTATTTT	CASSESIAGDTDTQYF
TRBV6-6	TRBD1	TRBJ1-1	-	TGTGCCAGCAGTTCCCACAGGGGGCAAAGGAACACTGAAGCTTTCTTT	CASSSHRGQRNTEAFF
TRBV4-3	-	TRBJ2-3	-	TGCGCCAGCAGCCAAGCTACCCCAAATGGGGGGAGGGATACGCAGTATTTT	CASSQATPNGGRDTQYF
TRBV9	TRBD1	TRBJ2-7	-	TGTGCCAGCAGCGCTACAGGGGGCCTCTCCTACGAGCAGTACTTC	CASSATGGLSYEQYF
TRBV28	-	TRBJ2-2	few	TGTGCCAGTGGGACTTTCTACACCGGGGAGCTGTTTTTT	CASGTFYTGELFF
TRBV11-2	-	TRBJ2-3	-	TGTGCCAGCAGCTTAGGAGCCTCCACAGATACGCAGTATTTT	CASSLGASTDTQYF